These 32 T cell receptor beta chains were all obtained from the same sample, sequenced in a study of blood T cell repertoires in COVID-19. TCRdb's copy holds only in-frame clones and misses some; the assay was immunoSEQ multiplex PCR. The sample has 470,000 or so clones; 85% to 90% are singletons. The sequencing sample was made of peripheral blood. The receptors shown here come from a woman in her 30s with acute or convalescent COVID-19.

For this clone: A much larger clone sits a single nucleotide away, making a read error possible. The chain is built from TRBV7-2 and TRBJ2-7, with D uncertain. The length of the CDR3 is 11 residues. CDR1 is SGHTA and CDR2 is FQGNSA in the germline V gene. Trimming left V 5 bases short and J 3 bases short, with 5 bases between. CDR3 in amino acids: CASSRGYEQYF. The CDR3 DNA is TGTGCCAGCAGCCGAGGCTACGAGCAGTACTTC.

V and J are TRBV28 and TRBJ2-4; tentatively, D is TRBD2 (7 bases). Between the trimmed V and J ends, which lost 6 bases and 5 bases, there was a span of 17 bases. This CDR3 spans 15 amino acids. Germline V gene sequence: CDR1 MDHEN, CDR2 SYDVKM. CDR3 region: CASSLGGRAQNIQYF. CDR3 bases: TGTGCCAGCAGCCTGGGGGGGCGGGCGCAAAACATTCAGTACTTC.

The genes are TRBV7-9 and TRBJ1-1; 7 bases map to TRBD1. Germline assignment: CDR1 SEHNR and CDR2 FQNEAQ (reference sequence). The J segment lost 0 bases and the V segment lost 5 bases, leaving 6 bases of the junction unmatched. This CDR3 has 15 residues. The CDR3 coding sequence is TGTGCCAGCAGCCTCCAGACAGGGATGAACACTGAAGCTTTCTTT. Translated: CASSLQTGMNTEAFF.

The V call is TRBV19, the J call TRBJ2-2; 7 nucleotides align to TRBD2. CDR1 and CDR2 from the germline V gene are LNHDA and SQIVND (reference sequence). CDR3 length: 17 amino acids. Trimming removed 5 bases from V and 1 base from J; junction bases left unmatched: 10. For the CDR3, the DNA is TGTGCCAGTAGTTTATTGGGTTCGGGAGGGAACACCGGGGAGCTGTTTTTT. Its protein product is CASSLLGSGGNTGELFF.

The chain couples TRBV12-3 or TRBV12-4 to TRBJ2-2; D is ambiguous. V lost 3 bases, J lost 5 bases, and 7 bases lay in between. The CDR3 is made up of 13 amino acids. This CDR3 reads CASSFPGTGELFF. The CDR3 DNA reads TGTGCCAGCAGTTTCCCGGGTACCGGGGAGCTGTTTTTT.

This clone was seen only once. J is TRBJ2-5 and V is TRBV6-5; weak D call: TRBD2 (6 bases). This CDR3 is built from 14 residues. Per germline, CDR1 MNHEY and CDR2 SVGAGI. V lost 2 bases and J 2 bases, leaving 9 bases between the germline ends. CDR3: CASSYGGRQETQYF. The CDR3 DNA reads TGTGCCAGCAGTTACGGGGGGAGGCAAGAGACCCAGTACTTC.

The genes are TRBV7-8 and TRBJ2-3; 7 bases align to TRBD2. This CDR3 is 14 amino acids long. Germline CDR1 is SGHVS and CDR2 is FQNEAQ. With 3 bases clipped from V and 7 bases from J, the junction kept 7 bases outside the gene matches. CDR3 nucleotide sequence: TGTGCCAGCAGCTTTACGGGGGGTCAGTATACGCAGTATTTT. This encodes CASSFTGGQYTQYF.

This chain joins TRBV11-2 and TRBJ2-5, with 14 nucleotides matching TRBD2. Germline CDR1 SGHAT, CDR2 FQNNGV. V dropped 5 bases and J dropped 2; count of bases not matched to a gene: 7. The CDR3 spans 17 residues. CDR3 loop: CASSQGLAGGPQETQYF. Here the CDR3 DNA reads TGTGCCAGCAGCCAAGGACTAGCGGGGGGCCCTCAAGAGACCCAGTACTTC.

V is TRBV29-1 and J is TRBJ1-2; 8 nucleotides agree with TRBD1. The V segment lost 5 bases and the J segment 4 bases; nucleotides outside the gene matches: 3. In germline, CDR1 is SQVTM, CDR2 ANQGSEA. The CDR3 runs to 12 residues. The CDR3 here is CSVHRGSYGYTF. The CDR3 bases are TGCAGCGTTCACAGGGGGAGCTATGGCTACACCTTC.

The chain recombines TRBV19 with TRBJ2-3; 7 bases align to TRBD2. Per the germline V gene, CDR1 is LNHDA and CDR2 is SQIVND (reference sequence). V shed 5 bases, J shed 2 bases, and the junction held 19 bases outside the gene matches. This CDR3 region has 19 residues. As DNA, the CDR3 is TGTGCCAGTAGTGCCCAGACTAGCTTCGGGGAACCGCACACAGATACGCAGTATTTT. Translating it yields CASSAQTSFGEPHTDTQYF.

This clone occurred a few times. This rearrangement joins TRBV6-5 to TRBJ1-5, with D unclear. The CDR3 totals 13 residues. Trimming shortened V by 2 bases and J by 3 bases, and 5 bases separated the two germline ends. Germline V gene lookup returns CDR1 MNHEY and CDR2 SVGAGI. The CDR3 is CASSYGTNQPQHF. The DNA of the CDR3 is TGTGCCAGCAGTTACGGCACCAATCAGCCCCAGCATTTT.

V and J are TRBV4-1 and TRBJ2-3, with D perhaps TRBD1 (5 bases). V lost 0 bases to trimming and J lost 6 bases, with 13 bases between them. The CDR3 has 15 amino acids. From germline, CDR1 is MGHRA and CDR2 YSYEKL. In DNA, the CDR3 is TGCGCCAGCAGCCAAGACTCAGGGCCCCCGGATACGCAGTATTTT. Translated, it gives CASSQDSGPPDTQYF.

The chain employs TRBV5-4 and TRBJ2-3; maybe TRBD2 (6 bases). Trimming pared 9 bases from V and 8 bases from J, leaving 25 bases between. This CDR3 contains 15 residues. Per the germline V gene, CDR1 is SGHNT and CDR2 is YYREEE (reference sequence). The CDR3, as DNA: TGTGCCATCTACCCCGCCCGGGGGTCCGCGCGTACGCAGTATTTT. This gives the protein CAIYPARGSARTQYF. Complete variable domain (other parts from reference TRBV5-4 and TRBJ2-3): ETGVTQSPTHLIKTRGQQVTLRCSSQSGHNTVSWYQQALGQGPQFIFQYYREEENGRGNFPPRFSGLQFPNYSSELNVNALELDDSALYLCAIYPARGSARTQYFGPGTRLTVL.

The chain couples TRBV4-2 to TRBJ2-1, with D perhaps TRBD2 (7 bases). The length of the CDR3 is 17 residues. The V gene's germline CDR1 is LGHNA and CDR2 YNFKEQ. Trimming removed 4 bases at V and 6 bases at J, with 22 bases between. This CDR3 is CASSPYPRGGPFNEQFF. The DNA for the CDR3 is TGTGCCAGCAGCCCCTACCCGAGGGGGGGGCCCTTCAATGAGCAGTTCTTC.

This clone was observed a single time. The rearrangement links TRBV18 to TRBJ2-2; 10 nucleotides align to TRBD1. Germline V lookup: CDR1 KGHSH, CDR2 LQKENI. The CDR3 sequence is 17 residues long. V lost 0 bases, J lost 0 bases, and 1 base stayed unmatched. Here the CDR3 reads CASSPPGTGANTGELFF. The DNA for the CDR3 is TGTGCCAGCTCACCACCCGGGACAGGGGCGAACACCGGGGAGCTGTTTTTT.

The chain recombines TRBV4-1 with TRBJ1-3, with 9 bases that match TRBD1. CDR3 length equals 18 residues. With V trimmed by 6 bases and J by 0 bases, 12 bases remained unmatched. Germline CDR1 is MGHRA and CDR2 is YSYEKL. The CDR3 spells CASRRTGDYISSGNTIYF. The CDR3 nucleotides read TGCGCCAGCAGACGGACAGGGGACTATATAAGCTCTGGAAACACCATATATTTT.

The V gene is TRBV11-2, the J gene TRBJ2-7; 9 bases are shared with TRBD2. V shed 6 bases, J shed 2 bases, and the junction held 8 bases outside the gene matches. The CDR3 consists of 15 residues. Germline CDR1 is SGHAT and CDR2 is FQNNGV. For the CDR3, the DNA is TGTGCCAGCAGACCTGTCCGCGGGAGGGCCTACGAGCAGTACTTC. This encodes CASRPVRGRAYEQYF.

The rearrangement uses TRBV5-1 and TRBJ1-4, with D perhaps matching TRBD1 (5 bases). The germline V gene has CDR1 SGHRS and CDR2 YFSETQ. CDR3 length equals 16 residues. The V and J ends lost 5 bases and 4 bases respectively, with 18 bases between them. CDR3: CASRLSPAGLNEKLFF. The CDR3 DNA follows: TGCGCCAGCAGGCTATCCCCGGCAGGGCTTAATGAAAAACTGTTTTTT. The full variable domain, its missing parts supplied by reference TRBV5-1 and TRBJ1-4, is KAGVTQTPRYLIKTRGQQVTLSCSPISGHRSVSWYQQTPGQGLQFLFEYFSETQRNKGNFPGRFSGRQFSNSRSEMNVSTLELGDSALYLCASRLSPAGLNEKLFFGSGTQLSVL.

This chain connects TRBV5-4 to TRBJ2-5; weak D call: TRBD1 (7 bases). Deletions cut 3 bases from V and 4 bases from J, with 22 bases between. This CDR3 comprises 17 residues. CDR1 and CDR2 from the germline V gene are SGHNT and YYREEE (reference sequence). The CDR3 coding sequence is TGTGCCAGCAGCTCCCCCCTGGAGGGGGCAGGACGAGAGACCCAGTACTTC. Translated, it gives CASSSPLEGAGRETQYF.

This clone was detected only a few times. J is TRBJ1-5 and V is TRBV6-5, with D maybe TRBD1 (5 bases). V lost 4 bases to trimming and J lost 6 bases, with 10 bases between them. Germline V gene lookup returns CDR1 MNHEY and CDR2 SVGAGI. The CDR3 runs to 13 residues. The CDR3 spells CASSSGPGQPQHF. The CDR3 bases are TGTGCCAGCAGTTCAGGGCCAGGTCAGCCCCAGCATTTT.

This chain uses TRBV6-5 with TRBJ2-1, with a possible D match to TRBD1 (5 bases). V lost 0 bases and J 2 bases, leaving 8 bases between the germline ends. The CDR3 extends over 15 amino acids. The germline V gene has CDR1 MNHEY and CDR2 SVGAGI. DNA for the CDR3: TGTGCCAGCAGTTACTCTGGGGCTCCCTACAATGAGCAGTTCTTC. It encodes CASSYSGAPYNEQFF.

The chain combines TRBV6-1 with TRBJ1-2; no clear D gene. CDR1 and CDR2 (germline): MNHNS, SASEGT. The ends were cut back, 3 bases at V and 1 base at J, with 6 bases in the middle. This CDR3 spans 13 amino acids. The CDR3, as DNA: TGTGCCAGCAGTGATCGGGTTAACTATGGCTACACCTTC. Translated, it gives CASSDRVNYGYTF.

This clone was observed a single time. J is TRBJ1-2 and V is TRBV4-2, with 7 bases fitting TRBD1. With V trimmed by 1 base and J by 3 bases, 5 bases remained unmatched. Germline-derived CDR1 and CDR2 are LGHNA and YNFKEQ. The CDR3 runs to 15 residues. The CDR3 coding sequence is TGTGCCAGCAGCCAAGGAGGACAGGACTACTATGGCTACACCTTC. Translating it yields CASSQGGQDYYGYTF.

The J gene is TRBJ2-7, the V gene TRBV12-3 or TRBV12-4; a possible D gene is TRBD2 (6 bases). The CDR3 has 12 amino acids. Trimming pared 5 bases from V and 12 bases from J, leaving 17 bases between. This CDR3 reads CASSSAGTGTYF. CDR3 sequence (DNA): TGTGCCAGCAGTAGCGCCGGGACTGGGACGTACTTC.

The rearrangement uses TRBV9 and TRBJ1-1; tentatively, D is TRBD1 (5 bases). The CDR3 runs 15 residues. Trimming took off 4 bases at V and 4 bases at J, with 17 bases between the two ends. The germline V gene encodes CDR1 SGDLS and CDR2 YYNGEE. CDR3 bases: TGTGCCAGCAGCACGAGTGGGGGGTGGGGCACTGAAGCTTTCTTT. This translates into CASSTSGGWGTEAFF.

The V call is TRBV19, the J call TRBJ2-1; 9 bases match TRBD2. The V gene end was trimmed by 5 bases and the J gene end by 8 bases; junction bases not matched to a gene: 4. The length of the CDR3 is 13 residues. Germline-derived CDR1 and CDR2 are LNHDA and SQIVND (reference sequence). DNA for the CDR3: TGTGCCAGTAGTGATAGCGGGGGCGATGAGCAGTTCTTC. Its translation is CASSDSGGDEQFF. Full variable domain (missing parts from reference TRBV19 and TRBJ2-1): DGGITQSPKYLFRKEGQNVTLSCEQNLNHDAMYWYRQDPGQGLRLIYYSQIVNDFQKGDIAEGYSVSREKKESFPLTVTSAQKNPTAFYLCASSDSGGDEQFFGPGTRLTVL.

This chain uses TRBV2 with TRBJ1-4; TRBD1 matches at 7 bases. The CDR3 totals 16 residues. V lost 6 bases, J lost 0 bases, and 7 bases stayed unmatched. CDR1 is SNHLY and CDR2 is FYNNEI in the germline V gene. CDR3 protein: CASRPGQLTTNEKLFF. In nucleotides, the CDR3 is TGTGCCAGCAGGCCGGGACAGCTTACAACTAATGAAAAACTGTTTTTT.

This chain joins TRBV10-3 and TRBJ1-2; D is possibly TRBD1 (5 bases). V lost 0 bases and J lost 10, with 12 bases in between. Germline V lookup: CDR1 ENHRY, CDR2 SYGVKD. CDR3 length equals 13 residues. CDR3 sequence reads: CAISESFGGFYTF. CDR3 coding DNA: TGTGCCATCAGTGAGTCTTTCGGGGGTTTCTACACCTTC.

This clone was recorded once. The V call is TRBV5-1, the J call TRBJ1-1, with 8 bases aligning to TRBD1. The CDR3 runs to 15 residues. Germline assignment: CDR1 SGHRS and CDR2 YFSETQ. Trimming took 0 bases from V and 7 from J; bases not matched to a gene: 8. As DNA, the CDR3 is TGCGCCAGCAGCTTGGGGTTTACAGGGGGGAATGAAGCTTTCTTT. Translated: CASSLGFTGGNEAFF.

This chain links TRBV21-1 with TRBJ2-7; TRBD1 reflects the table's D call only, with no check against the DNA. TRBV21-1 is reported as a pseudogene. This CDR3 has 16 residues. The CDR3 reads CASSKTSGGRTYEQYF. The CDR3, as DNA: TGTGCCAGCAGCAAGACCTCAGGGGGGCGCACCTACGAGCAGTACTTC.

CDR3 region: CASPLRGEQETQYF. CDR3 coding DNA: TGCGCCAGCCCGTTGCGGGGGGAACAAGAGACCCAGTACTTC. The chain uses TRBV10-1 and TRBJ2-5; TRBD2 matches at 8 bases. J was trimmed by 2 bases and V by 8 bases; bases with no gene match: 7. This CDR3 region has 14 residues. Germline CDR1 WNHNN, CDR2 SYGVQD (reference sequence).

The table lists this clone with a count of one. The chain joins TRBV4-2 to TRBJ2-3, with 7 bases aligning to TRBD1. Per the germline V gene, CDR1 is LGHNA and CDR2 is YNFKEQ. V lost 2 bases and J lost 3; bases outside the gene matches: 2. The length of the CDR3 is 14 residues. Here the CDR3 reads CASSQRTGTDTQYF. The DNA of the CDR3 is TGTGCCAGCAGCCAAAGGACAGGAACAGATACGCAGTATTTT.